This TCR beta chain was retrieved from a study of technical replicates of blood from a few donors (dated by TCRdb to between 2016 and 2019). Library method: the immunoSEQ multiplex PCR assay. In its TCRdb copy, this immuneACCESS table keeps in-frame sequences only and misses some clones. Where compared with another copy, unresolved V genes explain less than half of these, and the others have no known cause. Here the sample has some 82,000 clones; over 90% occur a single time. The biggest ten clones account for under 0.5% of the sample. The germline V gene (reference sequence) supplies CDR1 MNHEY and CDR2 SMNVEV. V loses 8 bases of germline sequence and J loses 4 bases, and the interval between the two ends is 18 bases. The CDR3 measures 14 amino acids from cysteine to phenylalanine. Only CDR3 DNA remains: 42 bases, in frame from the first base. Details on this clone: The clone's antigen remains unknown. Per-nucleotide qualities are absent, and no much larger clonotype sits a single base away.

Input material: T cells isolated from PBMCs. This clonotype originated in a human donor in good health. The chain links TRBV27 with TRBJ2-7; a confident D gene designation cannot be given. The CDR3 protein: CASARPGLLYEQYF. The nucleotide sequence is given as TGTGCCAGCGCCCGACCAGGTCTCTTATACGAGCAGTACTTC.